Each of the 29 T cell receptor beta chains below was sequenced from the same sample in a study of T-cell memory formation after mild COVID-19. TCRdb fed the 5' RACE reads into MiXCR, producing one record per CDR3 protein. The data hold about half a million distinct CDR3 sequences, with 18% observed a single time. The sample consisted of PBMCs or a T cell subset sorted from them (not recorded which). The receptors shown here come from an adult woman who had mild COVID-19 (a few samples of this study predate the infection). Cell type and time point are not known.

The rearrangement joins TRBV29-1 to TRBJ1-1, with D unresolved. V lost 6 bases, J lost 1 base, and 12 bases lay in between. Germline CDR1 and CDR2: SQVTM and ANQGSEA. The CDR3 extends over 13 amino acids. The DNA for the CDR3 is TGCAGCGTCTACCCCGGCTGGAACACTGAAGCTTTCTTT. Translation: CSVYPGWNTEAFF.

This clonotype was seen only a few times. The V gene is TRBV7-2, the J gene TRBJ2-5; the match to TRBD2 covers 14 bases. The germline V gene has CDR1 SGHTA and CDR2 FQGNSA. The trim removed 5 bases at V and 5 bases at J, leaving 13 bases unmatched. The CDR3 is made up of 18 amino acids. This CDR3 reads CASSPGLAGGWGWETQYF. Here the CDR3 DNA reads TGTGCCAGCAGCCCCGGACTAGCGGGGGGATGGGGCTGGGAGACCCAGTACTTC.

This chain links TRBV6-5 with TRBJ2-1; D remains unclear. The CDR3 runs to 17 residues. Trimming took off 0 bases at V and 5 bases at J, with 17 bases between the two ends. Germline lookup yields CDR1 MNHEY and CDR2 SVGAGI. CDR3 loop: CASSYSNIYPIHNEQFF. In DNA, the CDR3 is TGTGCCAGCAGTTACTCGAATATCTACCCTATCCACAATGAGCAGTTCTTC.

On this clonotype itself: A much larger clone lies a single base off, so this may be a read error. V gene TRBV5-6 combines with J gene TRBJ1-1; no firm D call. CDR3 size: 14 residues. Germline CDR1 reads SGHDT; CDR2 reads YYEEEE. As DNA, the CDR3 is TGTGCCAGCAGCGGCCGTTTGGTGAACACTGATGCTTTCTTT. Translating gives CASSGRLVNTDAFF.

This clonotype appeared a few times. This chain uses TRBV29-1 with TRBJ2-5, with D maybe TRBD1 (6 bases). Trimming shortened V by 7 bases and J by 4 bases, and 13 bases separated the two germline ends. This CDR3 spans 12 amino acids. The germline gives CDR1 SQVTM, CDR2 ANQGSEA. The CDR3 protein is CSAPGQRETQYF. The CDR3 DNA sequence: TGCAGCGCCCCGGGACAACGAGAGACCCAGTACTTC. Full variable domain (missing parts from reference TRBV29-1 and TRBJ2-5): SAVISQKPSRDICQRGTSLTIQCQVDSQVTMMFWYRQQPGQSLTLIATANQGSEATYESGFVIDKFPISRPNLTFSTLTVSNMSPEDSSIYLCSAPGQRETQYFGPGTRLLVL.

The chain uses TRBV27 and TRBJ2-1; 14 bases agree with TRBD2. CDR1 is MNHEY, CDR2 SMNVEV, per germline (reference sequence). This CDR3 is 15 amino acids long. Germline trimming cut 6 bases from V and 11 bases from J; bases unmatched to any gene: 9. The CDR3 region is CASSEDGTSGRQQFF. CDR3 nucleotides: TGTGCCAGCAGCGAAGATGGGACTAGCGGGAGACAGCAGTTCTTC.

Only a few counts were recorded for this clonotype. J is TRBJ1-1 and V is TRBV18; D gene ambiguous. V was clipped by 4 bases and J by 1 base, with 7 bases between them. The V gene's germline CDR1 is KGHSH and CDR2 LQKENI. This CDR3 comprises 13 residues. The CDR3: CASSQSENTEAFF. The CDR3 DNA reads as TGTGCCAGCTCACAATCCGAGAACACTGAAGCTTTCTTT.

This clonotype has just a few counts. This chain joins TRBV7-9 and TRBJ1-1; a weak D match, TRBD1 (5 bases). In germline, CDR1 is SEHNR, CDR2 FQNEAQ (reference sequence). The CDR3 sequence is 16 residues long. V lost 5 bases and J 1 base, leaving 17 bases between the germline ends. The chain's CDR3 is CASSLDMGRGNTEAFF. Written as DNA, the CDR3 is TGTGCCAGCAGCCTTGACATGGGGCGGGGGAACACTGAAGCTTTCTTT. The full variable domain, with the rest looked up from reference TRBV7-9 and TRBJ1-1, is DTGVSQNPRHKITKRGQNVTFRCDPISEHNRLYWYRQTLGQGPEFLTYFQNEAQLEKSRLLSDRFSAERPKGSFSTLEIQRTEQGDSAMYLCASSLDMGRGNTEAFFGQGTRLTVV.

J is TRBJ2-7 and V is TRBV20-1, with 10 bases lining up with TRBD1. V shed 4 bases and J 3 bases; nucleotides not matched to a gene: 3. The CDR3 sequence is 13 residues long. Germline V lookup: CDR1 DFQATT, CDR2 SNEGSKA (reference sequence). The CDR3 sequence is CSANGQGVYEQYF. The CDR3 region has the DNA TGCAGTGCTAATGGACAGGGGGTCTACGAGCAGTACTTC.

The CDR3 loop is CASSEQVYSNQPQHF. The CDR3 DNA reads as TGTGCCAGCAGTGAACAGGTTTATAGCAATCAGCCCCAGCATTTT. V and J are TRBV2 and TRBJ1-5; D unresolved. The CDR3 sequence is 15 residues long. The germline V gene has CDR1 SNHLY and CDR2 FYNNEI. Deletions cut 2 bases from V and 0 bases from J, with 8 bases between.

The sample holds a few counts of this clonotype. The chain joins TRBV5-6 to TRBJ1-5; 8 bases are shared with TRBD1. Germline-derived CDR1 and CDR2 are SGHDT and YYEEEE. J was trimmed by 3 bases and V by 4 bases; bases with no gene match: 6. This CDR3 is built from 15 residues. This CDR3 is CASSLWDRYNQPQHF. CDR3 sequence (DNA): TGTGCCAGCAGCCTTTGGGACAGGTACAATCAGCCCCAGCATTTT.

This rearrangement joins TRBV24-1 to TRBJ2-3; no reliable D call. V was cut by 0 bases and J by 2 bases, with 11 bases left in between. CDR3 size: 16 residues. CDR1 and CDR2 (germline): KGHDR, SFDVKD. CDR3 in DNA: TGTGCCACCAGTGATTTGCATAAGGAGAACACAGATACGCAGTATTTT. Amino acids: CATSDLHKENTDTQYF.

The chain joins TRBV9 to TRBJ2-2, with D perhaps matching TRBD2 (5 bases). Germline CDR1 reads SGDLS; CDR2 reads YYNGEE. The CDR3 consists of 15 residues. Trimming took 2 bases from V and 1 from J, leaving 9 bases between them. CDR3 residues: CASSVWEWNTGELFF. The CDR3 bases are TGTGCCAGCAGCGTCTGGGAGTGGAACACCGGGGAGCTGTTTTTT. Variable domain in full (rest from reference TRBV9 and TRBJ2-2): DSGVTQTPKHLITATGQRVTLRCSPRSGDLSVYWYQQSLDQGLQFLIQYYNGEERAKGNILERFSAQQFPDLHSELNLSSLELGDSALYFCASSVWEWNTGELFFGEGSRLTVL.

Here the CDR3 DNA reads TGTGCCAGCTCACCTTCGGCTAGCGGGGGTGACGAGCAGTACTTC. Amino acid sequence: CASSPSASGGDEQYF. The chain employs TRBV18 and TRBJ2-7; the match to TRBD2 covers 10 bases. CDR3 length: 15 residues. With 3 bases clipped from V and 5 bases from J, the junction kept 7 bases outside the gene matches. Germline assignment: CDR1 KGHSH and CDR2 LQKENI.

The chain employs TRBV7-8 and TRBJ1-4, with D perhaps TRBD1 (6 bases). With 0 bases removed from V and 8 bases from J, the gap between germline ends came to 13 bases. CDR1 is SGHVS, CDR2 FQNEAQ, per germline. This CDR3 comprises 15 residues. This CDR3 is CASSLAAGDKEKLFF. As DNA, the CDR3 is TGTGCCAGCAGCTTAGCGGCAGGGGATAAAGAAAAACTGTTTTTT. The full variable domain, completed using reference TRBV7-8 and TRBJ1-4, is GAGVSQSPRYKVAKRGQDVALRCDPISGHVSLFWYQQALGQGPEFLTYFQNEAQLDKSGLPSDRFFAERPEGSVSTLKIQRTQQEDSAVYLCASSLAAGDKEKLFFGSGTQLSVL.

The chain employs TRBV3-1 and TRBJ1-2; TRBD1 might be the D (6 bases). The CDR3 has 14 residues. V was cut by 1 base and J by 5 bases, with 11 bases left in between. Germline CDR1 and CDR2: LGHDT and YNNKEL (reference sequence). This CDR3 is CASSQATGRYGYTF. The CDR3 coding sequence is TGTGCCAGCAGCCAAGCTACAGGGAGGTATGGCTACACCTTC. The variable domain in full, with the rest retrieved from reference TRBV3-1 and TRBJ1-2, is DTAVSQTPKYLVTQMGNDKSIKCEQNLGHDTMYWYKQDSKKFLKIMFSYNNKELIINETVPNRFSPKSPDKAHLNLHINSLELGDSAVYFCASSQATGRYGYTFGSGTRLTVV.

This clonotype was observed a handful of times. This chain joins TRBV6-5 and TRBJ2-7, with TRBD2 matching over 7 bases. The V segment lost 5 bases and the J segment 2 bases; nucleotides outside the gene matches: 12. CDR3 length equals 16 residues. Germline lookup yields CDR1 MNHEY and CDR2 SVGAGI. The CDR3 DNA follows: TGTGCCAGCAGTCCCGGCGGAGCGGGGACGACCTACGAGCAGTACTTC. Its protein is CASSPGGAGTTYEQYF.

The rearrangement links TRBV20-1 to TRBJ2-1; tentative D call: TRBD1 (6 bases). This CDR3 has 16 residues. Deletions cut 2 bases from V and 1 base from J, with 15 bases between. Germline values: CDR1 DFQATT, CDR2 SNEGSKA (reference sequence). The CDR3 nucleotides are TGCAGTGCTAGACTTCTGGTGAGGGGGTCCTACAATGAGCAGTTCTTC. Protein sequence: CSARLLVRGSYNEQFF.

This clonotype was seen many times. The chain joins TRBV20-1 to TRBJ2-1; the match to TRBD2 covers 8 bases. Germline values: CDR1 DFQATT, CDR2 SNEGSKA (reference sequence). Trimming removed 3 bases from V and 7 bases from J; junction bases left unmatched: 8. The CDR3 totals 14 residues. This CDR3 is CSASNLAGPNEQFF. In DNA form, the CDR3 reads TGCAGTGCTAGTAACCTAGCGGGCCCGAATGAGCAGTTCTTC.

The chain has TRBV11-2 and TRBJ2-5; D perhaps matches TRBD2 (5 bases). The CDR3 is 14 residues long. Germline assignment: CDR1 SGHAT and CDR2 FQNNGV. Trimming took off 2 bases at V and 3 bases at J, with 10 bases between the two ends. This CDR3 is CASSLQEEEETQYF. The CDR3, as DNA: TGTGCCAGCAGCTTACAGGAGGAGGAAGAGACCCAGTACTTC.

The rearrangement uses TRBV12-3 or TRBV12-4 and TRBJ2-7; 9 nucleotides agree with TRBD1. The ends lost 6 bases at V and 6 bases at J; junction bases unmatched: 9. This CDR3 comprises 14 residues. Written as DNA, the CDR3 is TGTGCCAGCAGCCCCTACAGGGGGCTGGGCGAGCAGTACTTC. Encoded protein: CASSPYRGLGEQYF.

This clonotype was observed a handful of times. As DNA, the CDR3 is TGTGCCAGCAACGAAGGGGCAGGGGAGTCGTCCGGCTACACCTTC. Translation gives CASNEGAGESSGYTF. The chain has TRBV6-1 and TRBJ1-2; D perhaps matches TRBD1 (6 bases). Per germline, CDR1 MNHNS and CDR2 SASEGT. Trimming pared 7 bases from V and 8 bases from J, leaving 23 bases between. This CDR3 has 15 residues.

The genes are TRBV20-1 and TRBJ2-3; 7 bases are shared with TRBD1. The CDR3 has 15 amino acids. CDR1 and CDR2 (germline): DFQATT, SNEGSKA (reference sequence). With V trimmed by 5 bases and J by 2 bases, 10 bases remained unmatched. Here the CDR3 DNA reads TGCAGTGCTCGCGCCAGGGGGATGGCCACAGATACGCAGTATTTT. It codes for CSARARGMATDTQYF.

CDR3: CAISGYEDTQYF. The CDR3 nucleotides read TGTGCCATCAGTGGGTACGAGGATACGCAGTATTTT. The chain couples TRBV10-3 to TRBJ2-3; D uncertain. The CDR3 is 12 amino acids. CDR1 is ENHRY and CDR2 is SYGVKD in the germline V gene. V shed 4 bases and J shed 6 bases, with 8 bases lying between them.

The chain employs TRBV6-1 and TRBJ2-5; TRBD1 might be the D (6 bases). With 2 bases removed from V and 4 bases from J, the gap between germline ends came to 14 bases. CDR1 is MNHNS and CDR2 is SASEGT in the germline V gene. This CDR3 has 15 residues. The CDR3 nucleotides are TGTGCCAGCAGTGAATTCCGATCCAGGGGAGAGACCCAGTACTTC. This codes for CASSEFRSRGETQYF.

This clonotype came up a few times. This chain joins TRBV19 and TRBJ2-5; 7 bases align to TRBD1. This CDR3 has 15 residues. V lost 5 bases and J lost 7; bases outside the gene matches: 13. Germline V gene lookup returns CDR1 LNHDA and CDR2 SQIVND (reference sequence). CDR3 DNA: TGTGCCAGTAGTGGCAGGGACAGCCCCGTGGGGACCCAGTACTTC. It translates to CASSGRDSPVGTQYF.

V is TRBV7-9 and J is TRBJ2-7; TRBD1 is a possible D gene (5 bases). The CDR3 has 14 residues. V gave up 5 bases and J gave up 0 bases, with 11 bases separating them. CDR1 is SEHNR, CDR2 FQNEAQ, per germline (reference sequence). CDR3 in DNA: TGTGCCAGCAGCAAGACAGTAAGCTCCTACGAGCAGTACTTC. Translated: CASSKTVSSYEQYF.

The CDR3 is CASSVERGGNEQYF. CDR3 nucleotides: TGTGCCAGCAGCGTAGAAAGGGGAGGGAACGAGCAGTACTTC. V and J are TRBV9 and TRBJ2-7; TRBD2 agrees at 7 bases. The length of the CDR3 is 14 residues. Trimming at V came to 0 bases and at J to 5 bases, leaving 5 bases not matched to a gene. Per the germline V gene, CDR1 is SGDLS and CDR2 is YYNGEE.

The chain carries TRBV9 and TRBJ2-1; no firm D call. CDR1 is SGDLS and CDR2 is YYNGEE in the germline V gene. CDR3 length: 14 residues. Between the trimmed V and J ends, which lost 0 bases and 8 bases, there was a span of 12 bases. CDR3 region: CASSVAFQADEQFF. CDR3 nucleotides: TGTGCCAGCAGCGTAGCTTTTCAGGCCGATGAGCAGTTCTTC.